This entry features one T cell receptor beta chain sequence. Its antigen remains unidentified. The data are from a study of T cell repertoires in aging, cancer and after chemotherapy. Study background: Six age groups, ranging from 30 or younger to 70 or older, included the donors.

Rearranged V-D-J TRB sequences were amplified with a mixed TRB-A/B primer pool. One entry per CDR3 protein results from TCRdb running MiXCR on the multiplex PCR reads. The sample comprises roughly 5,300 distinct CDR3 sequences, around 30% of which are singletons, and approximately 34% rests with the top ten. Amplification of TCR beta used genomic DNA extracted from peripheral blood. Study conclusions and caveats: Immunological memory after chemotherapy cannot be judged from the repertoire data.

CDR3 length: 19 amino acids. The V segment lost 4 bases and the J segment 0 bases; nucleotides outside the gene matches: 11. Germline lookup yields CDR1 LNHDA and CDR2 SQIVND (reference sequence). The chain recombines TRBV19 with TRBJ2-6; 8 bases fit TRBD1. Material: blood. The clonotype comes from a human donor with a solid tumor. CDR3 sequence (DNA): TGTGCCAGTAGTACTCCCGGGACAGGAGCCCTCTCTGGGGCCAACGTCCTGACTTTC. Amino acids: CASSTPGTGALSGANVLTF. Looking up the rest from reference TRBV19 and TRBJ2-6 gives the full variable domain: DGGITQSPKYLFRKEGQNVTLSCEQNLNHDAMYWYRQDPGQGLRLIYYSQIVNDFQKGDIAEGYSVSREKKESFPLTVTSAQKNPTAFYLCASSTPGTGALSGANVLTFGAGSRLTVL.